This paragraph covers one TCR beta chain sequence. The antigen is undetermined. The same CDR3 arises from other DNA sequences in this sample as well. Sorted populations were all over 95% pure. The sample originates from a study of beta chain features in type 1 diabetes. Study background: Across the samples, some 99 million sorted cells were examined in total. Study outcomes and limitations: In every one of the four CD4+ subsets, TCRB CDR3s were moderately but significantly shorter in Type 1 diabetes patients.

Every isolated RNA sample was fully reverse transcribed, so sequencing captured expressed TCRB transcripts. Only in-frame clones appear in the TCRdb table, and some are missing; sequencing was by immunoSEQ multiplex PCR. Among some 270,000 clones listed, 9.5% to 13% were seen once. This CDR3 region has 16 residues. The V gene lost 1 base and the J gene lost 2 bases, with 11 bases spanning the gap. CDR1 is MGHRA and CDR2 is YSYEKL in the germline V gene. The source material was naive CD4+ T cells from blood. The rearrangement links TRBV4-1 to TRBJ2-2, with D possibly being TRBD1 (5 bases). The clonotype was recovered from a young man with type 1 diabetes. CDR3 amino acids: CASSQVGTGNTGELFF. The CDR3 nucleotides read TGCGCCAGCAGCCAAGTAGGAACAGGCAACACCGGGGAGCTGTTTTTT.